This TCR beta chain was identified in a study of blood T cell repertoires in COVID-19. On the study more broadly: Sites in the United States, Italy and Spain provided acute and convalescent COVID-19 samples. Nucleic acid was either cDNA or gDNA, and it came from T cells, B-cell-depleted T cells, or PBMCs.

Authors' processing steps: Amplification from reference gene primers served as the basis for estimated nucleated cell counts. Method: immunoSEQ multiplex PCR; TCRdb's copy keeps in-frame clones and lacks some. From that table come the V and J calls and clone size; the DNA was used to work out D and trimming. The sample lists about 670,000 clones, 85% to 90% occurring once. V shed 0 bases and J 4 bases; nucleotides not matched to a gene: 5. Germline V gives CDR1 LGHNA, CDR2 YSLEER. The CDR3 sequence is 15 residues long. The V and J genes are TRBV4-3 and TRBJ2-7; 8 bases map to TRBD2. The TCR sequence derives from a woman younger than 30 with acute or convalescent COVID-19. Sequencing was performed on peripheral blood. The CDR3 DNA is TGCGCCAGCAGCCAAGATCGAGCGGGGGAATACGAGCAGTACTTC. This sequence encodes CASSQDRAGEYEQYF.